The table lists the clone carrying this TCR beta chain with many counts. Germline V gene lookup returns CDR1 LNHDA and CDR2 SQIVND (reference sequence). This CDR3 is 15 amino acids long. Trimming took 5 bases from V and 3 from J; bases not matched to a gene: 10. It was by quantitative 5'-RACE with molecular barcodes that TCR beta libraries were made. TCRdb recomputed calls from the 5' RACE reads with MiXCR, one row per CDR3 protein. This sample has roughly 180,000 distinct CDR3 sequences, with 10% to 15% found just once. The data were taken from a study of CD8 T cells in ankylosing spondylitis. This clonotype was sampled from a female donor with ankylosing spondylitis or in good health (not recorded which). The sample comprised blood, either unsorted or a sorted T cell fraction (not recorded which). V and J are TRBV19 and TRBJ2-7; 7 bases fit TRBD1. The DNA for the CDR3 is TGTGCCAGTAGTTTTACTCGGGACAGCCTCTACGAGCAGTACTTC. Residues: CASSFTRDSLYEQYF.